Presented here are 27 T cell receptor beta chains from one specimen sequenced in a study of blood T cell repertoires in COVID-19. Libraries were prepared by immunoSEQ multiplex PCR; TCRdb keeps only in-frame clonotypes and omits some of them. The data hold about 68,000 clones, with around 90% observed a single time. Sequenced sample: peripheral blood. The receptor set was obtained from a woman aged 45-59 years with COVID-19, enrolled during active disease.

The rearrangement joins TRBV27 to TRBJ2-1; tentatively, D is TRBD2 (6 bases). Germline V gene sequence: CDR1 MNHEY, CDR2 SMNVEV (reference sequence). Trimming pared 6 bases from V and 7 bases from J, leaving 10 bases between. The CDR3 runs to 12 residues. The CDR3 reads CASSLGGNEQFF. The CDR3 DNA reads TGTGCCAGCAGCCTAGGAGGGAATGAGCAGTTCTTC.

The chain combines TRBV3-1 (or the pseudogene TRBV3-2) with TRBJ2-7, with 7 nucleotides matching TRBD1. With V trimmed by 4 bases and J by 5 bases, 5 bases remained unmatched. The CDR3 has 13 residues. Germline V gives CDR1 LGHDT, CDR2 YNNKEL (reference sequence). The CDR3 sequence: CASSPDRVNEQYF. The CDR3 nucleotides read TGTGCCAGCAGCCCTGACAGGGTCAACGAGCAGTACTTC.

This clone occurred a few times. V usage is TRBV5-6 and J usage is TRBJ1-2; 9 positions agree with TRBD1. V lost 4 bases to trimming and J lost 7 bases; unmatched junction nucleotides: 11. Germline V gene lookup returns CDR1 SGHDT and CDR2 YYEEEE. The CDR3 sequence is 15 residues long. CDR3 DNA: TGTGCCAGCAGCCGACTTGGACAGGGGTCCGGTGGCTACACCTTC. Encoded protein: CASSRLGQGSGGYTF.

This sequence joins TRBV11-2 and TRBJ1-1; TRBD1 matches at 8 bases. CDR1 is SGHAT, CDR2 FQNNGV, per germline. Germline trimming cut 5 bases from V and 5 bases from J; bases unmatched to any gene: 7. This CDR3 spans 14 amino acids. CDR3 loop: CASSPTGGWTEAFF. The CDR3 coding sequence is TGTGCCAGCAGCCCCACAGGGGGTTGGACTGAAGCTTTCTTT.

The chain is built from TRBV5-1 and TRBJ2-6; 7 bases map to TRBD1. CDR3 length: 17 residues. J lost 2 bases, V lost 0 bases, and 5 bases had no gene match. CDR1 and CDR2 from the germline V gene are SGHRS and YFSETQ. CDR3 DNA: TGCGCCAGCAGCTTGGCCGCAGGGGGTGCTGGGGCCAACGTCCTGACTTTC. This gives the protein CASSLAAGGAGANVLTF.

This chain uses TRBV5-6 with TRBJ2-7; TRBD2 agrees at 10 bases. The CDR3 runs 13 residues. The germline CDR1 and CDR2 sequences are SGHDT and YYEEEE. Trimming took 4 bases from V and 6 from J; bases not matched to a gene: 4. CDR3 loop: CASSPGLASEQYF. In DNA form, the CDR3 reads TGTGCCAGCAGCCCGGGACTAGCGTCCGAGCAGTACTTC.

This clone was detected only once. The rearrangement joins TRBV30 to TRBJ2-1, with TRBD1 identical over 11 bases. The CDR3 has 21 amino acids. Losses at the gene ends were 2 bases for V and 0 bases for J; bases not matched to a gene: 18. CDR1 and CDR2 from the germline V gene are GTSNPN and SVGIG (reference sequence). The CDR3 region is CAWSLGQGVGSGQSSYNEQFF. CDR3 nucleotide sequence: TGTGCCTGGAGTCTGGGACAGGGGGTGGGTAGCGGTCAAAGCTCCTACAATGAGCAGTTCTTC.

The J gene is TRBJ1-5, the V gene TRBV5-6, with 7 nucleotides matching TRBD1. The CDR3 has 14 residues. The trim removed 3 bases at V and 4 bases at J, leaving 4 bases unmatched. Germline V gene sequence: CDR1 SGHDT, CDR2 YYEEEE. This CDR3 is CASSWGQINQPQHF. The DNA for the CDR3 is TGTGCCAGCAGCTGGGGACAGATAAATCAGCCCCAGCATTTT.

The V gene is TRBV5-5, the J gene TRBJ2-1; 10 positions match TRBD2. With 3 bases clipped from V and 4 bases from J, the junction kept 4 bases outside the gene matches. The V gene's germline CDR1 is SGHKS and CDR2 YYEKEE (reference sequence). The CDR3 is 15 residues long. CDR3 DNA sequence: TGTGCCAGCAGCTCTAGCGGGAGACCATACAATGAGCAGTTCTTC. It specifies CASSSSGRPYNEQFF.

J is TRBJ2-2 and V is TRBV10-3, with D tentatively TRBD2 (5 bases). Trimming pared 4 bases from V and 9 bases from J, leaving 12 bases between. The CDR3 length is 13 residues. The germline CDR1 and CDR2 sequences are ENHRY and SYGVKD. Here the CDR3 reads CAISGAEARELFF. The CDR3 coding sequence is TGTGCCATCAGTGGTGCGGAGGCCAGGGAGCTGTTTTTT.

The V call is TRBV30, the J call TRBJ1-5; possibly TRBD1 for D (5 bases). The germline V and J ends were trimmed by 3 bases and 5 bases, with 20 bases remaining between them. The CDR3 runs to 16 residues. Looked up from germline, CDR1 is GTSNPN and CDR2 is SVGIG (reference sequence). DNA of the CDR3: TGTGCCTGGAGACCCCCGGGGAGGGGCAGGGATCAGCCCCAGCATTTT. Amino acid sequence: CAWRPPGRGRDQPQHF.

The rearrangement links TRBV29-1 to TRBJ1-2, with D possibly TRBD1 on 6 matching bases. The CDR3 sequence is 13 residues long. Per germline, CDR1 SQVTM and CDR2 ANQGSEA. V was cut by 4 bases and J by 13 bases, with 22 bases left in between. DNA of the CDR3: TGCAGCGTTGTCGGCGGACAGCAGGGATCCGGCACCTTC. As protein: CSVVGGQQGSGTF.

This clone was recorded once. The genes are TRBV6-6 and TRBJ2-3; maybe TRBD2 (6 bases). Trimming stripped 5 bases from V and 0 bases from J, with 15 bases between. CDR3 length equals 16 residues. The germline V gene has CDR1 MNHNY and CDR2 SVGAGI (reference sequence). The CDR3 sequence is CASSQRTGTSTDTQYF. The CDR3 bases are TGTGCCAGCAGTCAACGGACGGGGACTAGCACAGATACGCAGTATTTT.

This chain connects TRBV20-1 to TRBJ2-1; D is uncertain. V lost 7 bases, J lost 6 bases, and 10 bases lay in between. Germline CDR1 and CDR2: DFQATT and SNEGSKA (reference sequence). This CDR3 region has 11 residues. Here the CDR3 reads CSVGSSNEQFF. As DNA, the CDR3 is TGCAGTGTGGGTAGCTCCAATGAGCAGTTCTTC.

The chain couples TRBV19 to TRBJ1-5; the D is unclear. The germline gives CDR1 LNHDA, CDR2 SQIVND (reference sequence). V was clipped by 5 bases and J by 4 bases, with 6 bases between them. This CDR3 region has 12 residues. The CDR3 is CASSPLNQPQHF. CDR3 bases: TGTGCCAGTAGTCCCCTTAATCAGCCCCAGCATTTT.

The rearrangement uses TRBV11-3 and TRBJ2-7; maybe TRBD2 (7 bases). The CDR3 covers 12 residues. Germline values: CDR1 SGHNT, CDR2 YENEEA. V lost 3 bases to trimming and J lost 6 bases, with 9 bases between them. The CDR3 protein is CASSLGGGEQYF. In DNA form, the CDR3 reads TGTGCCAGCAGCTTGGGAGGGGGCGAGCAGTACTTC.

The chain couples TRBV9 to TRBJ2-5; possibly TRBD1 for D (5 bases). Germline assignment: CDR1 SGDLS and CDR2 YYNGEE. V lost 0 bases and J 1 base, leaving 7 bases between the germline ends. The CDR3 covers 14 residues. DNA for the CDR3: TGTGCCAGCAGCGTAGGCCAGGGCCAAGAGACCCAGTACTTC. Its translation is CASSVGQGQETQYF.

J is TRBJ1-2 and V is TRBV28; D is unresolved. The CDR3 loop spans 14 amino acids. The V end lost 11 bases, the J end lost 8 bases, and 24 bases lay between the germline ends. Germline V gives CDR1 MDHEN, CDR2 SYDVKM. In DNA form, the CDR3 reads TGTGCCTGCCGAGGGCACAGCCTATGGGAGGGCTACACCTTC. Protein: CACRGHSLWEGYTF.

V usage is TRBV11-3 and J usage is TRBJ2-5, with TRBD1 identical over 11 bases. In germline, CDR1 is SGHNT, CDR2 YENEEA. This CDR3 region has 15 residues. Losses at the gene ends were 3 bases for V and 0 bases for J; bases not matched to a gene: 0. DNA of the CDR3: TGTGCCAGCAGCTTGGGACAGGGGGACCAAGAGACCCAGTACTTC. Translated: CASSLGQGDQETQYF.

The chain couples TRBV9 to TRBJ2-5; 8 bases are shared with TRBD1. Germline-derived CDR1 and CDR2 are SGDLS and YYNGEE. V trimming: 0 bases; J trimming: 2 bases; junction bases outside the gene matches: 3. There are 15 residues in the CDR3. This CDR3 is CASSVGQGRQETQYF. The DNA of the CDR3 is TGTGCCAGCAGCGTAGGACAGGGGAGGCAAGAGACCCAGTACTTC.

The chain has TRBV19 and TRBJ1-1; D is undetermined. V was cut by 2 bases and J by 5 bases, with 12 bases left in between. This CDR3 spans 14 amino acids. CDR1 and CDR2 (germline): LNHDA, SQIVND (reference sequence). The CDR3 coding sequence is TGTGCCAGTAGTATACCCCCCCCGAGGACTGAAGCTTTCTTT. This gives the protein CASSIPPPRTEAFF.

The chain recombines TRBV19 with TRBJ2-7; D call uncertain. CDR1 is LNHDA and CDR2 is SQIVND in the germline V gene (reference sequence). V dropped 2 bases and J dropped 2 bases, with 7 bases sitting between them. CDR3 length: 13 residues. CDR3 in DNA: TGTGCCAGTAGTATACAGTCGACCTACGAGCAGTACTTC. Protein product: CASSIQSTYEQYF.

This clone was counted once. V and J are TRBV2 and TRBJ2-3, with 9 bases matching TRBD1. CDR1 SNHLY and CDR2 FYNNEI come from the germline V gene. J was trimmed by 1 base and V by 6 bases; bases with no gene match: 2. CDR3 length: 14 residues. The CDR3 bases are TGTGCCAGCAGCCGGGACAGGGGCACAGATACGCAGTATTTT. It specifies CASSRDRGTDTQYF.

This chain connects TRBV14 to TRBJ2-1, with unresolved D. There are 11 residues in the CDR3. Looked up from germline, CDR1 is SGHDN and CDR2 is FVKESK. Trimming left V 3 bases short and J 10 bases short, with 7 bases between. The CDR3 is CASSHTSEQFF. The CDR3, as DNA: TGTGCCAGCAGCCACACGAGCGAGCAGTTCTTC. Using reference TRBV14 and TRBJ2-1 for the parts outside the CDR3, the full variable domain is EAGVTQFPSHSVIEKGQTVTLRCDPISGHDNLYWYRRVMGKEIKFLLHFVKESKQDESGMPNNRFLAERTGGTYSTLKVQPAELEDSGVYFCASSHTSEQFFGPGTRLTVL.

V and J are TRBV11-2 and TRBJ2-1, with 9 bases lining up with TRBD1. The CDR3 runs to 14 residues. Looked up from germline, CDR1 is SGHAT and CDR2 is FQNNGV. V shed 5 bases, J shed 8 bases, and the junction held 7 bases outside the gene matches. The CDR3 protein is CASSRDRVDDEQFF. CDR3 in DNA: TGTGCCAGCAGCCGGGACAGGGTAGACGATGAGCAGTTCTTC.

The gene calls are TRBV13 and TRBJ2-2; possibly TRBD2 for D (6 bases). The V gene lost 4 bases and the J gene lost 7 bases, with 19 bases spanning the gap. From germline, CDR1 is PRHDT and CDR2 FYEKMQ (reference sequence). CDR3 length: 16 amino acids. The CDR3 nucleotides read TGTGCCAGCAGCTCCCGGCCCCAGGGAGCGGGCGGGGAGCTGTTTTTT. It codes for CASSSRPQGAGGELFF.

CDR3 DNA: TGTGCCAGCAGCTCGACCGGGTTTTTCTATGGCTACACCTTC. Its translation: CASSSTGFFYGYTF. The V call is TRBV7-2, the J call TRBJ1-2; D is uncertain. Germline V gene data show CDR1 as SGHTA and CDR2 as FQGNSA. The CDR3 runs to 14 residues. Trimming stripped 4 bases from V and 4 bases from J, with 13 bases between.